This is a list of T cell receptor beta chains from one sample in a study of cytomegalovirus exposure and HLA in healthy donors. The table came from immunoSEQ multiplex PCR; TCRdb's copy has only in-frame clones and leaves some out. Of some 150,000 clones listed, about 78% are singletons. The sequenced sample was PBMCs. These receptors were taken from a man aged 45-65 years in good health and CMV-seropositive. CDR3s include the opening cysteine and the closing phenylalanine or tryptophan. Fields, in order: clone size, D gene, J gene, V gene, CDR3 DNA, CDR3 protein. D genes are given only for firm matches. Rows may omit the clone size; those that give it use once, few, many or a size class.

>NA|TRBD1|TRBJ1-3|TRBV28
TGTGCCAGCAGCCGGGACAGGGATAGGACTGGAAACACCATATATTTT
CASSRDRDRTGNTIYF
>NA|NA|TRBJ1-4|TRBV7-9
TGTGCCAGCAGCGGGGAGGTCGGGAGCTTTAATGAAAAACTGTTTTTT
CASSGEVGSFNEKLFF
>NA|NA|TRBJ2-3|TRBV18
TGTGCCAGCTCACCCGTTGACTCGGCAGATACGCAGTATTTT
CASSPVDSADTQYF
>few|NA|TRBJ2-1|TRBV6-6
TGTGCCAGCAGTCAAGGACTCAAAAATGAGCAGTTCTTC
CASSQGLKNEQFF
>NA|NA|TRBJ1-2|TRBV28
TGTGCCAGCAGTTTGTCGGGATATGGCTACACCTTC
CASSLSGYGYTF
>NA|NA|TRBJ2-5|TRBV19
TGTGCCAGTAGTGAGGGGCAGGGGCACCAAGAGACCCAGTACTTC
CASSEGQGHQETQYF
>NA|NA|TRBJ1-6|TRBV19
TGTGCCAGTAGTGCCGGACAGACAAATAATTCACCCCTCCACTTT
CASSAGQTNNSPLHF
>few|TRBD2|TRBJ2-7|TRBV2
TGTGCCAGCAGCAAGCGGGAGGTCTACGAGCAGTACTTC
CASSKREVYEQYF
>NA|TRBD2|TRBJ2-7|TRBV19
TGTGCCAGTAGCGGACTAGGTACCTACGAGCAGTACTTC
CASSGLGTYEQYF
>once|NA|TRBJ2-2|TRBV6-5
TGTGCCAGCAGTCTCGGGACTGGTACCGGGGAGCTGTTTTTT
CASSLGTGTGELFF
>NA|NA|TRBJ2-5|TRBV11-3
TGTGCCAGCAGCTTAGCTGAGGGCTTGGGAGAGACCCAGTACTTC
CASSLAEGLGETQYF
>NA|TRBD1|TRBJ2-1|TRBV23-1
TGCGCCAGCAGTCAACCCGGGACAGGGCTAGATGAGCAGTTCTTC
CASSQPGTGLDEQFF
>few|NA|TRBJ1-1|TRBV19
TGTGCCAGTAAGGGCATGGAGGGGCGGAACACTGAAGCTTTCTTT
CASKGMEGRNTEAFF
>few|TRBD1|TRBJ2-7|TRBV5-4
TGTGCCAGCAGCTCCGGGACAGGGATACAATACGAGCAGTACTTC
CASSSGTGIQYEQYF